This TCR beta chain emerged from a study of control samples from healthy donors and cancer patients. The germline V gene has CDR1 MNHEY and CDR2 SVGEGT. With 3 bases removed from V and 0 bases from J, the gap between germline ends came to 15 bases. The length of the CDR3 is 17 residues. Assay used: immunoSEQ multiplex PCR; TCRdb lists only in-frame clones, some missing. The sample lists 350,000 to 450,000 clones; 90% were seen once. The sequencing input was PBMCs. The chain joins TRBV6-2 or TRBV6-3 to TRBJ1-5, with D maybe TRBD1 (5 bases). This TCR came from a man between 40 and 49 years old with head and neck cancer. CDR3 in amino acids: CASSYLDQGLSNQPQHF. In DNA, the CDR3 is TGTGCCAGCAGTTATTTGGACCAGGGTCTTAGCAATCAGCCCCAGCATTTT.